This TCR beta chain appears in the sequencing data of a study of control samples from healthy donors and cancer patients (dated by TCRdb to 2020 to 2021). CDR1 and CDR2 were assigned from the germline V gene (reference sequence) as MNHEY and SMNVEV. The CDR3 contains 14 residues, cysteine and phenylalanine counted. Of the read, only the CDR3 DNA is kept; its 42 bases are in frame from base 1. At the junction V is shortened by 6 bases and J by 4 bases; bases outside the gene matches: 5. This clone was found once. No antigen is known for it. No per-base quality is available; no much larger clone lies one base away. The library was prepared using the immunoSEQ multiplex PCR assay. Imported from immuneACCESS, the table was reduced by TCRdb to in-frame sequences with V and J called. These copies leave out some clones; in studies compared against another copy, an unresolved V gene accounts for under half, and the cause of the remainder is not known. The sample has under 15,000 clones on record, 85% to 95% of them singletons. Around 14% of the sample rests with the top ten.

This receptor was identified in an elderly man with lung cancer. The sequenced sample was PBMCs. The chain employs TRBV27 and TRBJ1-3, with TRBD1 matching 8 junction bases. The DNA sequence is as follows: TGTGCCAGCAGCCGACAGGGGAACGGAAACACCATATATTTT. Its protein is CASSRQGNGNTIYF.